The rows below give T cell receptor beta chains drawn from one sample of a study of blood T cell repertoires in COVID-19. Sequencing used immunoSEQ multiplex PCR; TCRdb keeps in-frame clones, though not all of them. The repertoire holds roughly 140,000 clones, with 80% as singletons. Sequencing input: peripheral blood. The receptors stem from a man between 65 and 80 years old who had recovered from COVID-19. CDR3s include the opening cysteine and the closing phenylalanine or tryptophan. A D gene is named only where the DNA matches it firmly. Size values are once, few and many counts, or a class for expanded clones, and some rows have none.

cdr3_nt: TGTGCCAGCAGCCTAACTAGCGGGAGTAGGGATACGCAGTATTTT; cdr3_aa: CASSLTSGSRDTQYF; clone_size: once; v_call: TRBV14; j_call: TRBJ2-3; d_call: TRBD2
cdr3_nt: TGTGCCAGCAGTTCCCTCGGGACTAGCGACCTGAGGGGGGCCGGGGAGCTGTTTTTT; cdr3_aa: CASSSLGTSDLRGAGELFF; clone_size: NA; v_call: TRBV6-2/TRBV6-3; j_call: TRBJ2-2; d_call: TRBD2
cdr3_nt: TGCGCCAGCAGCCAAGTAAGGGGCGACCAAGAGACCCAGTACTTC; cdr3_aa: CASSQVRGDQETQYF; clone_size: once; v_call: TRBV4-1; j_call: TRBJ2-5; d_call: NA
cdr3_nt: TGTGCCAGCTCACTAGGACAGGGGAATCAGCCCCAGCATTTT; cdr3_aa: CASSLGQGNQPQHF; clone_size: NA; v_call: TRBV18; j_call: TRBJ1-5; d_call: TRBD1
cdr3_nt: TGTGCCACCAGTGACCCCAGTCTGAATGAGCAGTTCTTC; cdr3_aa: CATSDPSLNEQFF; clone_size: NA; v_call: TRBV24-1; j_call: TRBJ2-1; d_call: NA
cdr3_nt: TGTGCCAGCAGCCAAGATAAAAACAGGGGTGGTGAGCAGTTCTTC; cdr3_aa: CASSQDKNRGGEQFF; clone_size: NA; v_call: TRBV3-1/TRBV3-2; j_call: TRBJ2-1; d_call: TRBD1
cdr3_nt: TGTGCCAGTAGCCCAGGTCGGCGGACTAGCGGGAGCTACGAGCAGTACTTC; cdr3_aa: CASSPGRRTSGSYEQYF; clone_size: NA; v_call: TRBV19; j_call: TRBJ2-7; d_call: TRBD2
cdr3_nt: TGTGCCAGCAGCTTAGCCTATAAGACTAGCGGGATGATAAATGAGCAGTTCTTC; cdr3_aa: CASSLAYKTSGMINEQFF; clone_size: NA; v_call: TRBV7-9; j_call: TRBJ2-1; d_call: TRBD2
cdr3_nt: TGTGCCAGCAGTTCCACCAGGGCGTCTGGAAACACCATATATTTT; cdr3_aa: CASSSTRASGNTIYF; clone_size: NA; v_call: TRBV7-9; j_call: TRBJ1-3; d_call: NA
cdr3_nt: TGTGCCAGCAGGGCGACAGGGGCAAATGAAAAACTGTTTTTT; cdr3_aa: CASRATGANEKLFF; clone_size: NA; v_call: TRBV2; j_call: TRBJ1-4; d_call: TRBD1
cdr3_nt: TGTGCCAGCAGCTCGACTAGCGGGACCCAAGAGACCCAGTACTTC; cdr3_aa: CASSSTSGTQETQYF; clone_size: NA; v_call: TRBV7-2; j_call: TRBJ2-5; d_call: TRBD2
cdr3_nt: TGTGCCACCAGCAGAGGGGCAGTATATGGCTACACCTTC; cdr3_aa: CATSRGAVYGYTF; clone_size: NA; v_call: TRBV15; j_call: TRBJ1-2; d_call: NA
cdr3_nt: TGTGCCAGCAGTGAACAGACGAACACCGGGGAGCTGTTTTTT; cdr3_aa: CASSEQTNTGELFF; clone_size: few; v_call: TRBV25-1; j_call: TRBJ2-2; d_call: NA
cdr3_nt: TGTGCCAGCTCACCCGCTAGCGGGACCTACGAGCAGTACTTC; cdr3_aa: CASSPASGTYEQYF; clone_size: NA; v_call: TRBV18; j_call: TRBJ2-7; d_call: TRBD2
cdr3_nt: TGTGCCAGCAGCTTGGGCGGGTCCTACGAGCAGTACTTC; cdr3_aa: CASSLGGSYEQYF; clone_size: NA; v_call: TRBV11-1; j_call: TRBJ2-7; d_call: NA
cdr3_nt: TGTGCCAGCAGCCAGTCATTAGGCGGACTAGCGGGAACCTCGAACACCGGGGAGCTGTTTTTT; cdr3_aa: CASSQSLGGLAGTSNTGELFF; clone_size: once; v_call: TRBV3-1/TRBV3-2; j_call: TRBJ2-2; d_call: TRBD2
cdr3_nt: TGTGCCAGCAGCGCCTCCGGGACAGTAGGCTATGGCTACACCTTC; cdr3_aa: CASSASGTVGYGYTF; clone_size: NA; v_call: TRBV5-4; j_call: TRBJ1-2; d_call: TRBD1
cdr3_nt: TGTGCCAGCAGCTTGGGCAGCCAAGAGACCCAGTACTTC; cdr3_aa: CASSLGSQETQYF; clone_size: NA; v_call: TRBV5-4; j_call: TRBJ2-5; d_call: NA
cdr3_nt: TGTGCCAGCAGCGCGACTAGCGGAGACACAGATACGCAGTATTTT; cdr3_aa: CASSATSGDTDTQYF; clone_size: NA; v_call: TRBV7-3; j_call: TRBJ2-3; d_call: TRBD2
cdr3_nt: TGTGCCAGCTCACCAGGGGCTGTAGGAGCTTTCTTT; cdr3_aa: CASSPGAVGAFF; clone_size: NA; v_call: TRBV18; j_call: TRBJ1-1; d_call: NA
cdr3_nt: TGTGCCAGCAGCTTAGCTGCGGGACGGCAAAACTATGGCTACACCTTC; cdr3_aa: CASSLAAGRQNYGYTF; clone_size: NA; v_call: TRBV11-2; j_call: TRBJ1-2; d_call: NA
cdr3_nt: TGCGCCAGCAGAAAATCGGGAGACCCAGATACGCAGTATTTT; cdr3_aa: CASRKSGDPDTQYF; clone_size: NA; v_call: TRBV5-1; j_call: TRBJ2-3; d_call: NA
cdr3_nt: TGTGCCAGCAGCTCCATAGGGGGACCGATCTCCTACGAGCAGTACTTC; cdr3_aa: CASSSIGGPISYEQYF; clone_size: NA; v_call: TRBV7-9; j_call: TRBJ2-7; d_call: NA
cdr3_nt: TGTGCCAGCAGCTTATTCGTGGAGATTACCTACAATGAGCAGTTCTTC; cdr3_aa: CASSLFVEITYNEQFF; clone_size: NA; v_call: TRBV7-9; j_call: TRBJ2-1; d_call: NA
cdr3_nt: TGTGCCAGCAGCATCCTGGGGCTACCGATACAAGAGACCCAGTACTTC; cdr3_aa: CASSILGLPIQETQYF; clone_size: NA; v_call: TRBV13; j_call: TRBJ2-5; d_call: NA
cdr3_nt: TGTGCCAGCAGTCACCCCGGGACAGGGTACAATGAGCAGTTCTTC; cdr3_aa: CASSHPGTGYNEQFF; clone_size: NA; v_call: TRBV27; j_call: TRBJ2-1; d_call: TRBD1
cdr3_nt: TGTGCTAGTGGTTCTGGGACAATGTACCAAGAGACCCAGTACTTC; cdr3_aa: CASGSGTMYQETQYF; clone_size: NA; v_call: TRBV12-5; j_call: TRBJ2-5; d_call: NA
cdr3_nt: TGTGCCAGAACTGGGACAGGGAGCTACGAGCAGTACTTC; cdr3_aa: CARTGTGSYEQYF; clone_size: NA; v_call: TRBV6-6; j_call: TRBJ2-7; d_call: TRBD1
cdr3_nt: TGCAGTGCCGCCCCCGGAGGTAGCTACACCTTC; cdr3_aa: CSAAPGGSYTF; clone_size: NA; v_call: TRBV20-1; j_call: TRBJ1-2; d_call: NA
cdr3_nt: TGTGCCAGCGTTTACAGGGACAATCAGCCCCAGCATTTT; cdr3_aa: CASVYRDNQPQHF; clone_size: NA; v_call: TRBV28; j_call: TRBJ1-5; d_call: NA
cdr3_nt: TGTGCCAGCTCACTCGGACAGGAACGTACCTACGAGCAGTACTTC; cdr3_aa: CASSLGQERTYEQYF; clone_size: NA; v_call: TRBV18; j_call: TRBJ2-7; d_call: TRBD1
cdr3_nt: TGTGCCAGCGCATTATTGGGACTATCGGATCAGCCCCAGCATTTT; cdr3_aa: CASALLGLSDQPQHF; clone_size: NA; v_call: TRBV6-5; j_call: TRBJ1-5; d_call: NA
cdr3_nt: TGTGCCAGTAGAAGGGGAGGGGGATATAGCAATCAGCCCCAGCATTTT; cdr3_aa: CASRRGGGYSNQPQHF; clone_size: NA; v_call: TRBV19; j_call: TRBJ1-5; d_call: NA
cdr3_nt: TGTGCCAGCAGAAGTGATCAGGGGCGCGCTGAAGCTTTCTTT; cdr3_aa: CASRSDQGRAEAFF; clone_size: NA; v_call: TRBV6-5; j_call: TRBJ1-1; d_call: NA
cdr3_nt: TGTGCCAGCAGTTCTGCCGACCCGGGAAAGGTGGGTGAGCAGTTCTTC; cdr3_aa: CASSSADPGKVGEQFF; clone_size: NA; v_call: TRBV6-5; j_call: TRBJ2-1; d_call: NA